This T cell receptor (beta chain) came from a study of shared clonotypes between healthy human individuals. Profiled with immunoSEQ multiplex PCR; TCRdb holds only in-frame clones, not every one. This table holds about 1.5 million clones, roughly 96% found once. This TCR came from a man younger than 40 in good health. Sequencing used naive CD4+ T cells sorted from blood. Stated subset: CD45RA+ positively selected.

The CDR3 is CASSFGGAGAIYEQYF. As DNA, the CDR3 is TGTGCCAGCAGCTTCGGGGGAGCGGGAGCAATCTACGAGCAGTACTTC. The rearrangement uses TRBV5-4 and TRBJ2-7, with 8 bases fitting TRBD2. Germline-derived CDR1 and CDR2 are SGHNT and YYREEE (reference sequence). Unmatched junction bases numbered 10, after V lost 2 bases and J lost 3 bases. CDR3 length: 16 amino acids.